This TCR beta chain is from a study of regulatory dendritic cells for organ transplantation. Clones were read by immunoSEQ multiplex PCR, and TCRdb kept only the in-frame ones, dropping some. The repertoire includes roughly 12,000 clones, more than 70% of them detected once, and around 0.99% sits in the top ten. This CDR3 has 14 amino acids. V shed 3 bases, J shed 2 bases, and the junction held 3 bases outside the gene matches. CDR1 and CDR2 from the germline V gene are MGHRA and YSYEKL. This clone is deemed medium-sized. What it binds is unknown. CFSE-labeled sorted T cells met regulatory or mature dendritic cells for 5 days.

The sequence was collected from a human donor in good health. Sequences were obtained from naive CD8+ T cells from blood cultured with regulatory dendritic cells. Subset here: CD45RA+ naive T cells. The rearrangement links TRBV4-1 to TRBJ2-7; 8 nucleotides line up with TRBD2. The CDR3 protein is CASSHRGGAYEQYF. CDR3 nucleotide sequence: TGCGCCAGCAGCCATCGGGGGGGTGCCTACGAGCAGTACTTC.